These 16 T cell receptor beta chains came from one sample sequenced in a study of blood T cell repertoires in COVID-19. Sequenced by immunoSEQ multiplex PCR; TCRdb stores in-frame clones only, minus some. This sample carries 150,000 or so clones, more than 75% of them seen once, and the ten largest clones take roughly 15%. Sequencing was carried out using peripheral blood. These receptors all stem from a human donor with acute or convalescent COVID-19. The donor label of this sample is uncertain.

The J gene is TRBJ1-6, the V gene TRBV4-1; TRBD1 might be the D (5 bases). CDR1 and CDR2 (germline): MGHRA, YSYEKL. Trimming took 1 base from V and 10 from J, leaving 11 bases between them. The CDR3 sequence is 14 residues long. CDR3 DNA: TGCGCCAGCAGCCAAGTAGGGGTAAGATCACCCCTCCACTTT. Translated, it gives CASSQVGVRSPLHF.

CDR3: CASSPNRDGYTF. CDR3 bases: TGCGCCAGCAGCCCGAACAGGGATGGCTACACCTTC. The chain carries TRBV5-1 and TRBJ1-2; tentative D call: TRBD1 (6 bases). V gave up 4 bases and J gave up 6 bases, with 10 bases separating them. Germline assignment: CDR1 SGHRS and CDR2 YFSETQ. There are 12 residues in the CDR3.

The chain employs TRBV29-1 and TRBJ1-2; 7 nucleotides line up with TRBD1. The CDR3 has 16 residues. Germline V gene data show CDR1 as SQVTM and CDR2 as ANQGSEA. V shed 6 bases and J 5 bases; nucleotides not matched to a gene: 18. The DNA of the CDR3 is TGCAGCGTCCCCGACAGGGAACCTGTAAGAGGATATGGCTACACCTTC. It yields the protein CSVPDREPVRGYGYTF. Variable domain in full (rest from reference TRBV29-1 and TRBJ1-2): SAVISQKPSRDICQRGTSLTIQCQVDSQVTMMFWYRQQPGQSLTLIATANQGSEATYESGFVIDKFPISRPNLTFSTLTVSNMSPEDSSIYLCSVPDREPVRGYGYTFGSGTRLTVV.

This chain joins TRBV3-1 (or the pseudogene TRBV3-2) and TRBJ1-1; 8 bases are a match to TRBD1. This CDR3 contains 16 residues. V shed 6 bases, J shed 0 bases, and the junction held 9 bases outside the gene matches. Germline CDR1 and CDR2: LGHDT and YNNKEL (reference sequence). The CDR3 DNA reads as TGTGCCAGCAGATCATTAGACAGGGGTATGAACACTGAAGCTTTCTTT. Translation gives CASRSLDRGMNTEAFF.

This sequence joins TRBV2 and TRBJ2-5; no reliable D call. V lost 1 base to trimming and J lost 2 bases, with 8 bases between them. The CDR3 covers 14 residues. Germline CDR1 SNHLY, CDR2 FYNNEI. CDR3 sequence reads: CASSEETKQETQYF. The CDR3 bases are TGTGCCAGCAGTGAAGAGACAAAACAAGAGACCCAGTACTTC.

This rearrangement joins TRBV29-1 to TRBJ1-1; 7 bases are shared with TRBD1. Germline CDR1 and CDR2: SQVTM and ANQGSEA. There are 13 residues in the CDR3. V dropped 6 bases and J dropped 2; count of bases not matched to a gene: 6. The CDR3 reads CSVLTGINTEAFF. Here the CDR3 DNA reads TGCAGCGTCCTGACAGGGATAAACACTGAAGCTTTCTTT.

The rearrangement joins TRBV19 to TRBJ2-7, with TRBD1 matching 9 bases. CDR1 is LNHDA, CDR2 SQIVND, per germline (reference sequence). Losses at the gene ends were 4 bases for V and 7 bases for J; bases not matched to a gene: 17. This CDR3 is 17 amino acids long. CDR3 region: CASSKPLSGTGIWEQYF. DNA of the CDR3: TGTGCCAGTAGTAAGCCGCTGTCCGGGACAGGGATTTGGGAGCAGTACTTC. The full variable domain, rest sourced from reference TRBV19 and TRBJ2-7, is DGGITQSPKYLFRKEGQNVTLSCEQNLNHDAMYWYRQDPGQGLRLIYYSQIVNDFQKGDIAEGYSVSREKKESFPLTVTSAQKNPTAFYLCASSKPLSGTGIWEQYFGPGTRLTVT.

The V and J genes are TRBV10-2 and TRBJ2-5, with 11 nucleotides matching TRBD2. V was clipped by 6 bases and J by 5 bases; unmatched bases: 14. The CDR3 length is 17 residues. Germline V lookup: CDR1 WSHSY, CDR2 SAAADI. The CDR3 DNA is TGCGCCAGCAGGGGAGCTAGCGGGGGGACCCTCCGGGAGACCCAGTACTTC. Protein: CASRGASGGTLRETQYF.

This clone was observed once. The rearrangement uses TRBV19 and TRBJ2-7; D perhaps matches TRBD2 (6 bases). V was pared by 0 bases and J by 4 bases, with 13 bases between. Germline CDR1 and CDR2: LNHDA and SQIVND (reference sequence). This CDR3 is built from 15 residues. CDR3 sequence: CASSIEGTGVYEQYF. The CDR3 DNA is TGTGCCAGTAGTATAGAGGGGACGGGAGTGTACGAGCAGTACTTC.

As DNA, the CDR3 is TGTGCCAGCAGCGGGCTAGCGGGGGGTTACGAGCAGTACTTC. This sequence encodes CASSGLAGGYEQYF. The chain employs TRBV6-5 and TRBJ2-7; 11 bases match TRBD2. This CDR3 contains 14 residues. Losses at the gene ends were 6 bases for V and 4 bases for J; bases not matched to a gene: 5. Germline V gene data show CDR1 as MNHEY and CDR2 as SVGAGI.

The chain has TRBV4-1 and TRBJ1-6; the D is unclear. V was trimmed by 0 bases and J by 6 bases, leaving 9 bases between them. The CDR3 totals 15 residues. Germline CDR1 MGHRA, CDR2 YSYEKL. The CDR3 reads CASSQEYLPNSPLHF. In DNA form, the CDR3 reads TGCGCCAGCAGCCAAGAGTATCTCCCTAATTCACCCCTCCACTTT.

This chain links TRBV19 with TRBJ1-5; the match to TRBD1 covers 8 bases. The CDR3 is 13 amino acids. CDR1 is LNHDA, CDR2 SQIVND, per germline (reference sequence). V shed 7 bases, J shed 7 bases, and the junction held 6 bases outside the gene matches. The CDR3 bases are TGTGCCAGTAAAGGACAGGGTGTACAGCCCCAGCATTTT. Residues: CASKGQGVQPQHF.

The sample holds one count of this clone. This sequence joins TRBV12-3 or TRBV12-4 and TRBJ1-1; 7 positions match TRBD1. The CDR3 consists of 13 residues. The ends lost 4 bases at V and 7 bases at J; junction bases unmatched: 6. As DNA, the CDR3 is TGTGCCAGCAGTTCACAGGGGTTCGGTGAAGCTTTCTTT. Its protein is CASSSQGFGEAFF.

This clone appeared a single time. V is TRBV2 and J is TRBJ1-2; the D gene is possibly TRBD1 (5 bases). Between the trimmed V and J ends, which lost 4 bases and 0 bases, there was a span of 9 bases. The CDR3 consists of 14 residues. CDR1 is SNHLY, CDR2 FYNNEI, per germline. CDR3 in DNA: TGTGCCAGCAGTGTTGGCAGGGCTAACTATGGCTACACCTTC. The encoded protein is CASSVGRANYGYTF.

The chain joins TRBV19 to TRBJ2-1, with 10 bases lining up with TRBD1. The CDR3 extends over 17 amino acids. The V gene end was trimmed by 3 bases and the J gene end by 4 bases; junction bases not matched to a gene: 9. Germline V gene sequence: CDR1 LNHDA, CDR2 SQIVND (reference sequence). This chain's CDR3 is CASSIGTGAGIYNEQFF. DNA of the CDR3: TGTGCCAGTAGTATCGGGACAGGGGCCGGAATATACAATGAGCAGTTCTTC.

CDR3 nucleotide sequence: TGTGCCAGCAGTCAACCCTACAGGGGCTACGAGCAGTACTTC. Translated, it gives CASSQPYRGYEQYF. V and J are TRBV5-6 and TRBJ2-7; 7 nucleotides agree with TRBD1. CDR1 and CDR2 from the germline V gene are SGHDT and YYEEEE. The trim removed 5 bases at V and 3 bases at J, leaving 8 bases unmatched. The CDR3 covers 14 residues.